Reported below is one T cell receptor beta chain. Its antigen remains unidentified. This sample stems from a study of T cell responses to AZD1222 COVID-19 vaccine. Background on the study: Second doses at about 4 or about 12 weeks were pooled. The study, taken as a whole, reports: Of spike-specific TCRs, nearly half reportedly target regions left unmutated in variants.

Using immunoSEQ multiplex PCR, the repertoire was profiled, and TCRdb retains in-frame clones only, with some absent. This table has 90,000 to 150,000 clones, about 90% appearing once. The specimen comprised peripheral blood, sampled on day 0 of AZD1222 vaccination. This receptor was taken from an adult in good health.

The CDR3, as DNA: TGTGCCATCAGTGAGTCAATAGGGGTGAACACTGAAGCTTTCTTT. Protein product: CAISESIGVNTEAFF. The chain carries TRBV10-3 and TRBJ1-1; a possible D gene is TRBD1 (5 bases). V lost 0 bases and J 0 bases, leaving 8 bases between the germline ends. The CDR3 consists of 15 residues. Germline V gives CDR1 ENHRY, CDR2 SYGVKD.